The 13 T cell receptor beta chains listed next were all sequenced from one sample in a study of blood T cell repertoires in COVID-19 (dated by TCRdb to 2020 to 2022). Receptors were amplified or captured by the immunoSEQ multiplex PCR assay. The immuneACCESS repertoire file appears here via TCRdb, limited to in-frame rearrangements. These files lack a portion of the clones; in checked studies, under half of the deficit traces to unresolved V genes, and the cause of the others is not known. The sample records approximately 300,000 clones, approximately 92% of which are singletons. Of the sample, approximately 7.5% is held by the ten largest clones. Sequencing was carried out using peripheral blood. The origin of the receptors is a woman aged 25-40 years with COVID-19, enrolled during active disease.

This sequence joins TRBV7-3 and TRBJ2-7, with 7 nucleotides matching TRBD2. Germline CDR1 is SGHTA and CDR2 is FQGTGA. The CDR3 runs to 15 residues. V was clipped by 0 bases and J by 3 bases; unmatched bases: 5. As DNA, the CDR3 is TGTGCCAGCAGCTTAACGGGAGGGAGAGACTACGAGCAGTACTTC. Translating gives CASSLTGGRDYEQYF.

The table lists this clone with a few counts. In nucleotides, the CDR3 is TGTGCCAGCAGTGACGCGGGAGGCTCCTACAATGAGCAGTTCTTC. Translated: CASSDAGGSYNEQFF. V gene TRBV6-1 combines with J gene TRBJ2-1, with 8 bases matching TRBD2. The germline gives CDR1 MNHNS, CDR2 SASEGT. V lost 3 bases and J lost 0; bases outside the gene matches: 1. The CDR3 extends over 15 amino acids.

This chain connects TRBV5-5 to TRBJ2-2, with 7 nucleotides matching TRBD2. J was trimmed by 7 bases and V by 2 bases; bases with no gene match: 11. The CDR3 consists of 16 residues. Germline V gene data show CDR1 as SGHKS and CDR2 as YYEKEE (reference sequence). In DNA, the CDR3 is TGTGCCAGCAGCTTTGAACCGCGGGAGATGCTCGGGGAGCTGTTTTTT. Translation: CASSFEPREMLGELFF.

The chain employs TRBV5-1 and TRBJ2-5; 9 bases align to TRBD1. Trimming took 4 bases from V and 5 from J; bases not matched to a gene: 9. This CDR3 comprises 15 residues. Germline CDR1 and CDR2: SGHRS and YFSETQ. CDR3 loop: CASSTSGTGLETQYF. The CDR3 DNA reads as TGCGCCAGCAGCACCTCCGGGACAGGGTTGGAGACCCAGTACTTC.

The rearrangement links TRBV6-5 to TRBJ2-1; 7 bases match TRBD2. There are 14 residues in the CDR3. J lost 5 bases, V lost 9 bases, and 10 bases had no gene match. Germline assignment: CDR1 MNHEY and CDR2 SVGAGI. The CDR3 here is CASKAGPRDNEQFF. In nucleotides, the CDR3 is TGTGCCAGTAAAGCGGGACCCCGCGACAATGAGCAGTTCTTC.

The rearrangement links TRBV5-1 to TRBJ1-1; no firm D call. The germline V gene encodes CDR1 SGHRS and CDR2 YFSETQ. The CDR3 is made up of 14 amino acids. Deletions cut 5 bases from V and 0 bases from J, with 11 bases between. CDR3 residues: CASSPRGMNTEAFF. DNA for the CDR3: TGCGCCAGCAGTCCCCGAGGGATGAACACTGAAGCTTTCTTT.

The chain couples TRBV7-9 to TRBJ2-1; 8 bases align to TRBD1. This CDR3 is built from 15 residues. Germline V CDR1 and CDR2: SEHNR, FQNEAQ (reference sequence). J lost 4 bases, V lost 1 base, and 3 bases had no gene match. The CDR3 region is CASSLVQGDYNEQFF. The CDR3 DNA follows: TGTGCCAGCAGCTTAGTACAGGGGGATTACAATGAGCAGTTCTTC. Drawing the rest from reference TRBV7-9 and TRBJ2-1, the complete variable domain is DTGVSQNPRHKITKRGQNVTFRCDPISEHNRLYWYRQTLGQGPEFLTYFQNEAQLEKSRLLSDRFSAERPKGSFSTLEIQRTEQGDSAMYLCASSLVQGDYNEQFFGPGTRLTVL.

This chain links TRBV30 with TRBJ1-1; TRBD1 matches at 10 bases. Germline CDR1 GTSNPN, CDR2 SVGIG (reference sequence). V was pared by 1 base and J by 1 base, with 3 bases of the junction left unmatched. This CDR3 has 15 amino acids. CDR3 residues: CAWSGWDRGNTEAFF. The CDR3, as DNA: TGTGCCTGGAGTGGATGGGACAGGGGGAACACTGAAGCTTTCTTT.

The CDR3: CASSFNRAPSYEQYF. The CDR3 DNA sequence: TGTGCCAGCAGCTTCAACAGGGCCCCCTCCTACGAGCAGTACTTC. This chain joins TRBV11-2 and TRBJ2-7, with D tentatively TRBD1 (6 bases). The V end was cut by 3 bases, the J end by 0 bases, with 12 bases between. The CDR3 runs 15 residues. CDR1 and CDR2 from the germline V gene are SGHAT and FQNNGV.

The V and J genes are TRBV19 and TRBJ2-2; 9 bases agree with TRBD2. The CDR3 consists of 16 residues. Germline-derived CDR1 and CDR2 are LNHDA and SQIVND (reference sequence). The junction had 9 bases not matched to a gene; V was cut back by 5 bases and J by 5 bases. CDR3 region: CASSFLAGRGTGELFF. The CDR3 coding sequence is TGTGCCAGTAGTTTCCTAGCGGGAAGGGGTACCGGGGAGCTGTTTTTT.

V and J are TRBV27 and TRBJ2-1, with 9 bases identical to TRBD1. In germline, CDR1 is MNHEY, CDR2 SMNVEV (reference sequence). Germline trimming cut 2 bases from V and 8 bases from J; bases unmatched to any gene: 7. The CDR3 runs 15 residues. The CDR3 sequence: CASSLQDRGLDEQFF. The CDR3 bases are TGTGCCAGCAGTTTACAGGACAGGGGTTTAGATGAGCAGTTCTTC.

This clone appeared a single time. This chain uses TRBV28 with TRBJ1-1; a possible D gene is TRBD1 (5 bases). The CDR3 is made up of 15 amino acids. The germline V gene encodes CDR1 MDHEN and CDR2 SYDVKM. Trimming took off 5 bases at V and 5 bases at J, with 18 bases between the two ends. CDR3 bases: TGTGCCAGCAGTAAAGAGGGCTGGAGGGGAACTGAAGCTTTCTTT. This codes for CASSKEGWRGTEAFF.

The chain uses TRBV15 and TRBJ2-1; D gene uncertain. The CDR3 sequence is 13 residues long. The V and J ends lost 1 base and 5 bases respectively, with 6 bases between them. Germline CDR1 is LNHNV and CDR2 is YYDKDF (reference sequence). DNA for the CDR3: TGTGCCACCAGCAGAGGTTCTGACAATGAGCAGTTCTTC. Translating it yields CATSRGSDNEQFF.